This T cell receptor beta chain was found in a study of blood T cell repertoires in COVID-19. Turning to the study itself: Some COVID-19 samples were acute and others convalescent; all came from the United States, Italy and Spain. Nucleic acid was either cDNA or gDNA, and it came from T cells, B-cell-depleted T cells, or PBMCs.

Germline V gene data show CDR1 as SGHTA and CDR2 as FQGNSA. The CDR3 contains 15 residues. The V and J ends lost 5 bases and 5 bases, in that order; junction bases with no gene match: 5. Original processing methods: Scientists estimated how many nucleated cells there were by amplifying reference gene primers. Clones were sequenced by immunoSEQ multiplex PCR, and TCRdb holds only the in-frame ones, with some missing. That table furnishes V, J and clone size, whereas the DNA furnished D and trimming. The table includes more than 50,000 clones, about 91% detected once. The clonotype comes from a man aged 60 to 69 with active COVID-19. The specimen was peripheral blood. The rearrangement uses TRBV7-2 and TRBJ2-4; 11 nucleotides line up with TRBD2. CDR3 sequence reads: CASSETSGRQNIQYF. CDR3 sequence (DNA): TGTGCCAGCAGCGAAACTAGCGGGAGACAAAACATTCAGTACTTC.